A single sample gave rise to the 10 T cell receptor beta chains below, sequenced in a study of blood T cell repertoires in COVID-19. TCRdb keeps only in-frame clones here, not all; method: immunoSEQ multiplex PCR. The data contain roughly 300,000 clones, 90% of them singletons. What was sequenced was PBMCs or T cells enriched from blood (not recorded which). These receptor sequences come from a woman in her thirties who had recovered from COVID-19.

The chain links TRBV11-2 to TRBJ2-7; possibly TRBD1 for D (6 bases). Trimming pared 4 bases from V and 3 bases from J, leaving 19 bases between. Germline CDR1 SGHAT, CDR2 FQNNGV. This CDR3 has 16 amino acids. This CDR3 reads CASSSWAWDTGYEQYF. The CDR3 DNA reads TGTGCCAGCAGCTCTTGGGCGTGGGACACTGGCTACGAGCAGTACTTC.

The chain carries TRBV7-3 and TRBJ2-3, with D tentatively TRBD1 (5 bases). The V gene's germline CDR1 is SGHTA and CDR2 FQGTGA. The CDR3 totals 14 residues. V lost 2 bases to trimming and J lost 4 bases, with 10 bases between them. CDR3 DNA: TGTGCCAGCAGCTTATCGACAGTGGCAGATACGCAGTATTTT. Amino acids: CASSLSTVADTQYF.

The V call is TRBV11-2, the J call TRBJ1-1; 7 bases match TRBD1. The CDR3 consists of 14 residues. The trim removed 5 bases at V and 0 bases at J, leaving 3 bases unmatched. The germline CDR1 and CDR2 sequences are SGHAT and FQNNGV. CDR3 sequence (DNA): TGTGCCAGCAGCCCCGACAGGGTGAACACTGAAGCTTTCTTT. It is translated as CASSPDRVNTEAFF.

The CDR3 loop reads CASSYRENSYEQYF. In DNA, the CDR3 is TGTGCCAGCAGTTACCGGGAAAACTCCTACGAGCAGTACTTC. The chain combines TRBV6-2 or TRBV6-3 with TRBJ2-7, with D possibly matching TRBD2 (5 bases). Germline values: CDR1 MNHEY, CDR2 SVGEGT. The CDR3 is 14 amino acids. V was shortened by 2 bases and J by 0 bases, with 8 bases between the two germline ends.

This chain links TRBV29-1 with TRBJ2-1, with 11 bases identical to TRBD2. The CDR3 runs 14 residues. V lost 6 bases and J lost 4; bases outside the gene matches: 5. The germline V gene has CDR1 SQVTM and CDR2 ANQGSEA. CDR3 coding DNA: TGCAGCGTCCCGGGACTAGCGGAGTACAATGAGCAGTTCTTC. This sequence encodes CSVPGLAEYNEQFF.

The V and J genes are TRBV21-1 and TRBJ1-4; the D segment call TRBD1 is taken from the table without a DNA check. TRBV21-1 is marked as a pseudogene. The CDR3 extends over 17 amino acids. CDR3 sequence: CASSNQGIWLTNEKLFF. In nucleotides, the CDR3 is TGTGCCAGCAGCAACCAGGGAATTTGGTTAACTAATGAAAAACTGTTTTTT.

The genes are TRBV19 and TRBJ2-1; the D is unclear. The CDR3 contains 14 residues. CDR1 and CDR2 from the germline V gene are LNHDA and SQIVND (reference sequence). Trimming left V 3 bases short and J 8 bases short, with 14 bases between. CDR3 nucleotides: TGTGCCAGTAGTATCCCCTCCACACCTTATGAGCAGTTCTTC. Its translation is CASSIPSTPYEQFF.

This sequence joins TRBV7-6 and TRBJ2-1, with 10 bases identical to TRBD2. After removal of 5 bases from V and 0 bases from J, the junction contained 7 bases not matched to a gene. The CDR3 covers 17 residues. The germline gives CDR1 SGHVS, CDR2 FNYEAQ. The CDR3 is CASSPIVAGGSYNEQFF. In DNA form, the CDR3 reads TGTGCCAGCAGCCCCATTGTAGCGGGAGGCTCCTACAATGAGCAGTTCTTC.

The chain uses TRBV7-9 and TRBJ1-2; 9 bases agree with TRBD1. This CDR3 has 15 residues. The germline V gene has CDR1 SEHNR and CDR2 FQNEAQ (reference sequence). V shed 1 base and J 7 bases; nucleotides not matched to a gene: 7. The DNA of the CDR3 is TGTGCCAGCAGCTTAGGGGACAGGGAGTTCGCTGGCTACACCTTC. Its translation is CASSLGDREFAGYTF.

V and J are TRBV2 and TRBJ1-1, with 7 bases identical to TRBD1. Germline V gene sequence: CDR1 SNHLY, CDR2 FYNNEI. The CDR3 runs 15 residues. Losses at the gene ends were 5 bases for V and 1 base for J; bases not matched to a gene: 7. This CDR3 reads CASSNSGTANTEAFF. CDR3 DNA sequence: TGTGCCAGCAGTAACTCCGGGACAGCGAACACTGAAGCTTTCTTT. The full variable domain, completed using reference TRBV2 and TRBJ1-1, is EPEVTQTPSHQVTQMGQEVILRCVPISNHLYFYWYRQILGQKVEFLVSFYNNEISEKSEIFDDQFSVERPDGSNFTLKIRSTKLEDSAMYFCASSNSGTANTEAFFGQGTRLTVV.